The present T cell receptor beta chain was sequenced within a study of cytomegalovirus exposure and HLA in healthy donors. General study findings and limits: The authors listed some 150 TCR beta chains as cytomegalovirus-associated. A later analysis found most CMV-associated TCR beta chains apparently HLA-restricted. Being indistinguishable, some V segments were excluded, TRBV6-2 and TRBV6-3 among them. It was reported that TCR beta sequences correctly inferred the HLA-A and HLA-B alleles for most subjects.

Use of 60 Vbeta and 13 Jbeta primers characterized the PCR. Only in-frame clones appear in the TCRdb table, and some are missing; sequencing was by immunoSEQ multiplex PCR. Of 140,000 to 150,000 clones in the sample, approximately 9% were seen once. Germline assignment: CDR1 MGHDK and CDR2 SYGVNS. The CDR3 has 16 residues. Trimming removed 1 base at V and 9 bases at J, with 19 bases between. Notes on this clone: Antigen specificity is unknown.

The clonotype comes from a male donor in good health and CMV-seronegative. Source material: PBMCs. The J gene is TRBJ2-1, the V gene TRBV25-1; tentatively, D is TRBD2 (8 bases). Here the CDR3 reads CASSESPGRGRGEQFF. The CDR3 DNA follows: TGTGCCAGCAGTGAATCTCCCGGGAGGGGGCGCGGTGAGCAGTTCTTC. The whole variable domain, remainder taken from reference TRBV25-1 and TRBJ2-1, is EADIYQTPRYLVIGTGKKITLECSQTMGHDKMYWYQQDPGMELHLIHYSYGVNSTEKGDLSSESTVSRIRTEHFPLTLESARPSHTSQYLCASSESPGRGRGEQFFGPGTRLTVL.